The 16 T cell receptor beta chains below were found in one sample sequenced in a study of cytomegalovirus exposure and HLA in healthy donors. It was with 60 Vbeta and 13 Jbeta primers that the PCR ran. Generated by immunoSEQ multiplex PCR, the TCRdb table keeps only in-frame clones and is missing some. The sample lists around 120,000 clones, 82% occurring once. The sequencing input was PBMCs. These receptors all come from a male donor in good health and CMV-seropositive.

Only a few counts were recorded for this clone. The germline gene is not matched at one end of the junction; a read error may be the cause. This chain links TRBV7-9 with TRBJ2-6, with D possibly TRBD1 on 5 matching bases. This CDR3 is built from 15 residues. Germline-derived CDR1 and CDR2 are SEHNR and FQNEAQ (reference sequence). CDR3 residues: CASMGFYSGANGLTF. CDR3 in DNA: TGTGCCAGCATGGGATTTTACTCTGGGGCCAACGGCCTGACTTTC.

The rearrangement joins TRBV28 to TRBJ1-6, with TRBD1 matching over 7 bases. J lost 7 bases, V lost 1 base, and 4 bases had no gene match. CDR1 MDHEN and CDR2 SYDVKM come from the germline V gene. The CDR3 consists of 15 residues. The CDR3 spells CASSLLQGSNSPLHF. Here the CDR3 DNA reads TGTGCCAGCAGTTTATTACAGGGGTCGAATTCACCCCTCCACTTT.

This rearrangement joins TRBV30 to TRBJ2-3; 9 bases are a match to TRBD2. Germline V gene sequence: CDR1 GTSNPN, CDR2 SVGIG (reference sequence). The V gene end was trimmed by 4 bases and the J gene end by 5 bases; junction bases not matched to a gene: 4. This CDR3 has 13 amino acids. The CDR3 is CAWMALAGDTQYF. The CDR3 DNA follows: TGTGCCTGGATGGCACTAGCGGGAGATACGCAGTATTTT.

This clone was picked up one time. Within the sample, other DNA sequences also encode this same CDR3. This sequence joins TRBV4-3 and TRBJ2-7, with TRBD2 matching 8 bases. This CDR3 has 14 amino acids. Germline CDR1 is LGHNA and CDR2 is YSLEER. V was pared by 6 bases and J by 2 bases, with 6 bases of the junction left unmatched. This chain's CDR3 is CASSLRGGPYEQYF. The CDR3 DNA reads as TGCGCCAGCAGTCTCCGGGGGGGACCCTACGAGCAGTACTTC.

This clone was counted a single time. The chain employs TRBV4-2 and TRBJ2-5; a possible D gene is TRBD1 (6 bases). Germline V gene data show CDR1 as LGHNA and CDR2 as YNFKEQ. This CDR3 region has 15 residues. V dropped 0 bases and J dropped 3 bases, with 11 bases sitting between them. This CDR3 reads CASSQDGYREETQYF. DNA for the CDR3: TGTGCCAGCAGCCAAGACGGGTACAGGGAAGAGACCCAGTACTTC.

This chain connects TRBV15 to TRBJ2-7; D perhaps matches TRBD2 (7 bases). The germline V gene encodes CDR1 LNHNV and CDR2 YYDKDF (reference sequence). V lost 0 bases to trimming and J lost 2 bases, with 11 bases between them. The CDR3 is 15 residues long. The CDR3 reads CATSRDPGGPYEQYF. The CDR3, as DNA: TGTGCCACCAGCAGAGATCCCGGGGGGCCCTACGAGCAGTACTTC.

The sample holds a few counts of this clone. The chain combines TRBV7-8 with TRBJ2-2, with D perhaps matching TRBD2 (5 bases). The germline gives CDR1 SGHVS, CDR2 FQNEAQ. This CDR3 contains 18 residues. The V end was cut by 1 base, the J end by 2 bases, with 17 bases between. The CDR3 loop reads CASSLVGWERLNTGELFF. In DNA form, the CDR3 reads TGTGCCAGCAGCTTAGTGGGGTGGGAGCGACTAAACACCGGGGAGCTGTTTTTT.

Concerning this clone: This sample also contains other DNA sequences that code for the same CDR3. The V gene is TRBV7-2, the J gene TRBJ2-5, with D possibly matching TRBD1 (5 bases). Germline CDR1 reads SGHTA; CDR2 reads FQGNSA. This CDR3 is built from 13 residues. The V end lost 5 bases, the J end lost 2 bases, and 9 bases lay between the germline ends. The CDR3 region is CASSLGQQETQYF. CDR3 DNA: TGTGCCAGCAGCCTGGGGCAGCAAGAGACCCAGTACTTC.

The chain has TRBV9 and TRBJ2-1; D remains unclear. The ends were cut back, 0 bases at V and 0 bases at J, with 7 bases in the middle. CDR3 size: 15 residues. Per the germline V gene, CDR1 is SGDLS and CDR2 is YYNGEE. CDR3 nucleotides: TGTGCCAGCAGCGTAGTTGACTTCTCCTACAATGAGCAGTTCTTC. Its translation: CASSVVDFSYNEQFF.

This rearrangement joins TRBV18 to TRBJ2-7, with D perhaps matching TRBD1 or TRBD2 (6 bases each). Germline CDR1 is KGHSH and CDR2 is LQKENI. Trimming pared 8 bases from V and 6 bases from J, leaving 17 bases between. The CDR3 consists of 13 residues. This chain's CDR3 is CASAQGGESEQYF. CDR3 bases: TGTGCCAGCGCACAGGGAGGAGAGTCCGAGCAGTACTTC. The entire variable domain, with the rest obtained from reference TRBV18 and TRBJ2-7, is as follows: NAGVMQNPRHLVRRRGQEARLRCSPMKGHSHVYWYRQLPEEGLKFMVYLQKENIIDESGMPKERFSAEFPKEGPSILRIQQVVRGDSAAYFCASAQGGESEQYFGPGTRLTVT.

The chain uses TRBV27 and TRBJ2-7; perhaps TRBD1 as D (5 bases). The CDR3 has 15 amino acids. The V gene's germline CDR1 is MNHEY and CDR2 SMNVEV (reference sequence). V was shortened by 2 bases and J by 7 bases, with 18 bases between the two germline ends. In DNA, the CDR3 is TGTGCCAGCAGTTTACGAGGCAGGGTTGTATCTGAGCAGTACTTC. This gives the protein CASSLRGRVVSEQYF.

This chain connects TRBV7-2 to TRBJ2-1; 14 bases align to TRBD2. The germline CDR1 and CDR2 sequences are SGHTA and FQGNSA. The V gene end was trimmed by 4 bases and the J gene end by 7 bases; junction bases not matched to a gene: 12. CDR3 size: 18 residues. DNA for the CDR3: TGTGCCAGCAGCTACCCGACTAGCGGGAGGGAAATAACGAATGAGCAGTTCTTC. Translating gives CASSYPTSGREITNEQFF. Together with reference TRBV7-2 and TRBJ2-1, the CDR3 gives the full variable domain: GAGVSQSPSNKVTEKGKDVELRCDPISGHTALYWYRQSLGQGLEFLIYFQGNSAPDKSGLPSDRFSAERTGGSVSTLTIQRTQQEDSAVYLCASSYPTSGREITNEQFFGPGTRLTVL.

This clone was counted a few times. V usage is TRBV10-2 and J usage is TRBJ1-2; 8 bases are a match to TRBD1. V gave up 3 bases and J gave up 9 bases; unmatched junction bases: 6. Germline V gives CDR1 WSHSY, CDR2 SAAADI. This CDR3 spans 13 amino acids. In DNA, the CDR3 is TGCGCCAGCAGTGACGGACAGGGTATGAGCTACACCTTC. Translation: CASSDGQGMSYTF.

This clone was seen just once. The rearrangement uses TRBV19 and TRBJ1-2; a possible D gene is TRBD1 (5 bases). Germline V lookup: CDR1 LNHDA, CDR2 SQIVND (reference sequence). The V end was cut by 4 bases, the J end by 2 bases, with 14 bases between. CDR3 length: 15 residues. CDR3 in DNA: TGTGCCAGTAGTACCGGGACTGCTATCAACTATGGCTACACCTTC. It is translated as CASSTGTAINYGYTF.

This clone has more than one count but fewer than ten. The V gene is TRBV11-1, the J gene TRBJ1-2; 7 bases align to TRBD1. The CDR3 spans 16 residues. The V gene's germline CDR1 is SGHAT and CDR2 FQDESV (reference sequence). V lost 1 base, J lost 1 base, and 6 bases stayed unmatched. The CDR3 sequence is CASSLDRGGLNYGYTF. The CDR3, as DNA: TGTGCCAGCAGCTTAGACAGGGGCGGACTTAACTATGGCTACACCTTC.

V gene TRBV9 combines with J gene TRBJ2-6; 10 bases fit TRBD2. This CDR3 region has 20 residues. Germline trimming cut 0 bases from V and 4 bases from J; bases unmatched to any gene: 13. From germline, CDR1 is SGDLS and CDR2 YYNGEE. The CDR3: CASSVVGLAGDRTGANVLTF. The DNA for the CDR3 is TGTGCCAGCAGCGTAGTTGGGCTAGCGGGAGATCGGACAGGGGCCAACGTCCTGACTTTC.